Shown below are 5 T cell receptor beta chains from a single sample sequenced in a study of patients and donors after allogeneic stem cell transplantation. TCRdb itself ran the RT-PCR reads through MiXCR, one entry per CDR3 protein. The table has a few hundred thousand distinct CDR3 sequences, 14% seen once; the top ten hold roughly 10%. The sequenced sample consisted of blood, either unsorted or a sorted T cell fraction (not recorded which). The receptors originated from a human donor who was either an allogeneic HSCT recipient or a stem cell or donor lymphocyte infusion donor (not recorded which). It is not recorded whose cells these are; they may come from a transplant donor.

There are many counts of this clonotype. The junction shows a germline mismatch at one end, possibly a read error. This rearrangement joins TRBV20-1 to TRBJ2-1, with unresolved D. Germline V gene data show CDR1 as DFQATT and CDR2 as SNEGSKA (reference sequence). CDR3 size: 14 residues. CDR3: CSARGIGQYNEQFF. CDR3 DNA sequence: TGCAGTGCCAGAGGTATCGGCCAATACAATGAGCAGTTCTTC.

This clonotype showed up many times. This sequence joins TRBV3-1 and TRBJ1-1, with 8 positions matching TRBD1. The germline V gene encodes CDR1 LGHDT and CDR2 YNNKEL (reference sequence). J gave up 5 bases and V 1 base, and 6 bases lay outside the gene matches. The CDR3 is 15 amino acids. CDR3 nucleotide sequence: TGTGCCAGCAGCCAAGTGCAGGGGGCGAGAACTGAAGCTTTCTTT. Residues: CASSQVQGARTEAFF.

V is TRBV21-1 and J is TRBJ2-5; the table's D gene call, TRBD2, was not cross checked with the DNA. TRBV21-1 is flagged as a pseudogene. The CDR3 totals 17 residues. CDR3 in DNA: TGTGCCAGCAGCACGAAGACGGTAGCGGGACCACAAGAGACCCAGTACTTC. Protein sequence: CASSTKTVAGPQETQYF.

This clonotype has a count of ten or more. The chain employs TRBV7-8 and TRBJ2-7; 10 nucleotides line up with TRBD1. Germline V lookup: CDR1 SGHVS, CDR2 FQNEAQ. CDR3 length equals 13 residues. With V trimmed by 6 bases and J by 6 bases, 5 bases remained unmatched. CDR3 coding DNA: TGTGCCAGCAGTCCGGGACAGGGGACCGAGCAGTACTTC. Protein: CASSPGQGTEQYF.

The chain couples TRBV6-2 or TRBV6-3 to TRBJ2-1; D is perhaps TRBD2 (5 bases). Trimming cost V 6 bases and J 0 bases, with 12 bases left between them. This CDR3 has 15 amino acids. Germline V lookup: CDR1 MNHEY, CDR2 SVGEGT. The CDR3 DNA sequence: TGTGCCAGCAGCCAGGAGGTTGCCTCCTACAATGAGCAGTTCTTC. This sequence encodes CASSQEVASYNEQFF.